The 18 T cell receptor beta chains below were found in one sample sequenced in a study of T cells after yellow fever vaccination. TCRdb used MiXCR to reprocess the 5' RACE reads, holding one entry per CDR3 protein. The sample lists approximately 510,000 distinct CDR3 sequences; just over 20% were seen once. The specimen was PBMCs, collected less than 25 days after the first yellow fever vaccination. The source is a man aged 18 to 35 who received the YFV17D yellow fever vaccine.

The table lists this clonotype with a few counts. V is TRBV20-1 and J is TRBJ2-7; a possible D gene is TRBD2 (6 bases). This CDR3 spans 14 amino acids. The germline V gene encodes CDR1 DFQATT and CDR2 SNEGSKA (reference sequence). The V end was cut by 0 bases, the J end by 3 bases, with 12 bases between. The CDR3 sequence is CSARDRGFSYEQYF. The DNA for the CDR3 is TGCAGTGCTAGAGATCGGGGGTTCAGCTACGAGCAGTACTTC.

The table lists this clonotype with a few counts. This chain joins TRBV5-5 and TRBJ2-2; D is undetermined. Trimming shortened V by 1 base and J by 4 bases, and 8 bases separated the two germline ends. Germline V gene sequence: CDR1 SGHKS, CDR2 YYEKEE (reference sequence). CDR3 size: 14 residues. This chain's CDR3 is CASSLIYGTGELFF. CDR3 nucleotide sequence: TGTGCCAGCAGCTTGATTTACGGCACCGGGGAGCTGTTTTTT.

The chain recombines TRBV12-3 or TRBV12-4 with TRBJ2-2; possible D gene TRBD1, 6 bases. The CDR3 runs 15 residues. Between the trimmed V and J ends, which lost 2 bases and 5 bases, there was a span of 12 bases. The CDR3 is CASSLSGVVTGELFF. The CDR3 DNA reads TGTGCCAGCAGTTTATCAGGGGTTGTAACCGGGGAGCTGTTTTTT.

This clonotype was counted a few times. The chain links TRBV28 to TRBJ2-5; D possibly corresponds to TRBD2 (6 bases). V gave up 6 bases and J gave up 4 bases, with 15 bases separating them. The CDR3 runs 14 residues. Looked up from germline, CDR1 is MDHEN and CDR2 is SYDVKM. CDR3 amino acids: CASRTLRDLETQYF. The CDR3 DNA sequence: TGTGCCAGCAGGACCCTCCGGGACTTAGAGACCCAGTACTTC. Filled out from reference TRBV28 and TRBJ2-5, the complete variable domain reads DVKVTQSSRYLVKRTGEKVFLECVQDMDHENMFWYRQDPGLGLRLIYFSYDVKMKEKGDIPEGYSVSREKKERFSLILESASTNQTSMYLCASRTLRDLETQYFGPGTRLLVL.

The chain carries TRBV27 and TRBJ2-1, with D perhaps matching TRBD1 or TRBD2 (6 bases each). The CDR3 totals 13 residues. V gave up 3 bases and J gave up 9 bases, with 12 bases separating them. The germline gives CDR1 MNHEY, CDR2 SMNVEV (reference sequence). The chain's CDR3 is CASSFGGLSEQFF. In nucleotides, the CDR3 is TGTGCCAGCAGTTTTGGGGGGCTGAGTGAGCAGTTCTTC.

This chain links TRBV10-3 with TRBJ2-1; 7 nucleotides line up with TRBD2. The CDR3 consists of 11 residues. Looked up from germline, CDR1 is ENHRY and CDR2 is SYGVKD. With 8 bases clipped from V and 9 bases from J, the junction kept 4 bases outside the gene matches. CDR3 in amino acids: CAIGRATEQFF. The CDR3 bases are TGTGCCATCGGGAGGGCGACTGAGCAGTTCTTC.

This clonotype was counted between two and nine times. This sequence joins TRBV20-1 and TRBJ2-7; 7 bases align to TRBD2. The trim removed 6 bases at V and 0 bases at J, leaving 11 bases unmatched. The CDR3 runs 15 residues. CDR1 is DFQATT and CDR2 is SNEGSKA in the germline V gene (reference sequence). The CDR3 sequence: CSADHSRDYSYEQYF. Written as DNA, the CDR3 is TGCAGTGCCGACCATAGCCGGGACTACTCCTACGAGCAGTACTTC.

The chain recombines TRBV12-3 or TRBV12-4 with TRBJ2-2; 11 bases map to TRBD2. V was clipped by 2 bases and J by 6 bases; unmatched bases: 2. CDR3 length: 15 residues. Here the CDR3 reads CASSLLAGGPGELFF. The CDR3 coding sequence is TGTGCCAGCAGTTTACTAGCGGGGGGCCCCGGGGAGCTGTTTTTT.

The table lists this clonotype with a few counts. This chain joins TRBV18 and TRBJ2-5; D is uncertain. V was pared by 1 base and J by 5 bases, with 5 bases between. The CDR3 totals 12 residues. From germline, CDR1 is KGHSH and CDR2 LQKENI. CDR3 region: CASSPLKETQYF. The CDR3 coding sequence is TGTGCCAGCTCACCACTCAAGGAGACCCAGTACTTC.

The rearrangement joins TRBV7-2 to TRBJ2-5; D is ambiguous. Germline CDR1 reads SGHTA; CDR2 reads FQGNSA. V was pared by 1 base and J by 7 bases, with 10 bases between. The CDR3 consists of 13 residues. CDR3 in amino acids: CASSLEPMGTQYF. Written as DNA, the CDR3 is TGTGCCAGCAGCTTAGAACCGATGGGGACCCAGTACTTC.

This clonotype was counted a few times. The chain carries TRBV5-1 and TRBJ1-2, with D possibly being TRBD1 (6 bases). The CDR3 is made up of 14 amino acids. CDR1 and CDR2 (germline): SGHRS, YFSETQ. V lost 0 bases and J 4 bases, leaving 10 bases between the germline ends. CDR3 amino acids: CASSLDAGAYGYTF. CDR3 DNA: TGCGCCAGCAGCTTGGATGCAGGGGCCTATGGCTACACCTTC.

The chain is built from TRBV20-1 and TRBJ1-2, with D unresolved. This CDR3 has 13 residues. Germline V gene data show CDR1 as DFQATT and CDR2 as SNEGSKA (reference sequence). Trimming removed 6 bases at V and 4 bases at J, with 15 bases between. The CDR3: CSASGSLGYGYTF. The CDR3 coding sequence is TGCAGTGCCTCCGGAAGTCTCGGCTATGGCTACACCTTC.

This sequence joins TRBV7-3 and TRBJ1-4, with D uncertain. Germline-derived CDR1 and CDR2 are SGHTA and FQGTGA. There are 12 residues in the CDR3. Deletions cut 1 base from V and 15 bases from J, with 12 bases between. The CDR3 bases are TGTGCCAGCAGCTTAAGCCAGCTCCCGATGTTTTTT. This gives the protein CASSLSQLPMFF.

This sequence joins TRBV7-6 and TRBJ2-7; perhaps TRBD1 as D (6 bases). Between the trimmed V and J ends, which lost 2 bases and 6 bases, there was a span of 14 bases. Germline CDR1 SGHVS, CDR2 FNYEAQ. CDR3 length: 14 residues. The CDR3 DNA reads as TGTGCCAGCAGCTTACTTCTTAGAGGGGGCGAGCAGTACGTC. Its translation: CASSLLLRGGEQYV.

There are many counts of this clonotype. The chain recombines TRBV4-3 with TRBJ2-2; 9 bases line up with TRBD2. Per the germline V gene, CDR1 is LGHNA and CDR2 is YSLEER. After removal of 7 bases from V and 6 bases from J, the junction contained 12 bases not matched to a gene. There are 16 residues in the CDR3. Here the CDR3 reads CASKGESGGSAGELFF. The CDR3 DNA sequence: TGCGCCAGCAAGGGCGAAAGCGGGGGGTCGGCCGGGGAGCTGTTTTTT.

This clonotype occurred a few times. The chain combines TRBV5-5 with TRBJ2-1; D not resolved. CDR3 length: 15 amino acids. Germline V gene lookup returns CDR1 SGHKS and CDR2 YYEKEE (reference sequence). V dropped 2 bases and J dropped 2 bases, with 11 bases sitting between them. The DNA for the CDR3 is TGTGCCAGCAGCTTAGGCCAGGCGACCTACAATGAGCAGTTCTTC. It encodes CASSLGQATYNEQFF. Full variable domain (outside the CDR3, taken from reference TRBV5-5 and TRBJ2-1): DAGVTQSPTHLIKTRGQQVTLRCSPISGHKSVSWYQQVLGQGPQFIFQYYEKEERGRGNFPDRFSARQFPNYSSELNVNALLLGDSALYLCASSLGQATYNEQFFGPGTRLTVL.

V is TRBV14 and J is TRBJ2-1; the match to TRBD2 covers 11 bases. This CDR3 is built from 17 residues. The V and J ends lost 1 base and 3 bases, in that order; junction bases with no gene match: 5. Looked up from germline, CDR1 is SGHDN and CDR2 is FVKESK. The chain's CDR3 is CASSQATSGGRYNEQFF. CDR3 bases: TGTGCCAGCAGCCAAGCCACTAGCGGGGGCCGCTACAATGAGCAGTTCTTC.

The rearrangement uses TRBV20-1 and TRBJ2-1; D gene ambiguous. V was pared by 3 bases and J by 5 bases, with 23 bases between. CDR3 length equals 17 residues. Germline V gives CDR1 DFQATT, CDR2 SNEGSKA (reference sequence). The CDR3 region has the DNA TGCAGTGCTAGCCCCTCTTCCGGCATCTTTATTGACAATGAGCAGTTCTTC. This gives the protein CSASPSSGIFIDNEQFF.